The clone carrying this T cell receptor (beta chain) was recorded a few times. Its antigen is as yet unknown. These data belong to a study of response to subunit inactivated influenza vaccine. Study results and limitations: Few additional T cells are recruited per seasonal influenza vaccination, authors suggested.

Trimming cost V 5 bases and J 4 bases; bases outside gene matches: 4. Per the germline V gene, CDR1 is DFQATT and CDR2 is SNEGSKA (reference sequence). The CDR3 sequence is 12 residues long. TCRdb analysed the RT-PCR reads with MiXCR anew, one entry per CDR3 protein. Here the sample spans some 850,000 distinct CDR3 sequences, 15% to 20% being singletons. This material consisted of PBMCs from blood, taken roughly 5 days after vaccination. The receptor was isolated from a man aged 45-60 years who received an inactivated influenza vaccine. V usage is TRBV20-1 and J usage is TRBJ1-2; 7 positions match TRBD1. The CDR3 here is CSAHGTAYGYTF. The CDR3 DNA sequence: TGCAGTGCTCACGGGACAGCCTATGGCTACACCTTC.